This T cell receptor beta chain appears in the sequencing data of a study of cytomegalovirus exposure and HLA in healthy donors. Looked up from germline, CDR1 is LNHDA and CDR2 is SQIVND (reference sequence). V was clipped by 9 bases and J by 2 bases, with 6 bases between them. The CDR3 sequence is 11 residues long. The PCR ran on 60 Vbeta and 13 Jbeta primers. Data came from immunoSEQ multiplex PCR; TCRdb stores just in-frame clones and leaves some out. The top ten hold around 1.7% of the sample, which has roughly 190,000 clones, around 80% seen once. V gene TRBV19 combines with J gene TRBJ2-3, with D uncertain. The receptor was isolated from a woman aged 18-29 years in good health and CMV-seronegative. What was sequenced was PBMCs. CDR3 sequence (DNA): TGTGCCAGCACAAACACAGATACGCAGTATTTT. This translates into CASTNTDTQYF. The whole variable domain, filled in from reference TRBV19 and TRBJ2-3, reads DGGITQSPKYLFRKEGQNVTLSCEQNLNHDAMYWYRQDPGQGLRLIYYSQIVNDFQKGDIAEGYSVSREKKESFPLTVTSAQKNPTAFYLCASTNTDTQYFGPGTRLTVL.